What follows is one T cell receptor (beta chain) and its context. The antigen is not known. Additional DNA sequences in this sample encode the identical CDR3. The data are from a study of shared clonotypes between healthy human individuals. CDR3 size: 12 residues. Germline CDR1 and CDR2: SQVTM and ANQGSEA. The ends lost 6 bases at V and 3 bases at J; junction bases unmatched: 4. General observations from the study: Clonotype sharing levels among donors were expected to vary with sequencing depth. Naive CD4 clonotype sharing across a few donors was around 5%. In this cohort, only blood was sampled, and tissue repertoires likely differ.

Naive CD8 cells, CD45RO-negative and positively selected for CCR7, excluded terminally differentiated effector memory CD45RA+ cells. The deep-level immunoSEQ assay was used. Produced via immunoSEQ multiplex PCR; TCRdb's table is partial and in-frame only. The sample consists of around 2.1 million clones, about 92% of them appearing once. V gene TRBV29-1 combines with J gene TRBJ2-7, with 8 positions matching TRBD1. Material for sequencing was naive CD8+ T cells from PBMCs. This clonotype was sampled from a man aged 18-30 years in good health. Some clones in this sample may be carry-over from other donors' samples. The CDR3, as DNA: TGCAGCGTGGGAACAGGGGGCTACGAGCAGTACTTC. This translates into CSVGTGGYEQYF.